The rows below give T cell receptor beta chains drawn from one sample of a study of human T cells and chemical hapten exposure. TCRdb redid the calling of the 5' RACE reads with MiXCR, one entry per CDR3 protein. The data hold about 81,000 distinct CDR3 sequences, with approximately 8% observed a single time. Receptors were obtained from a male donor in good health. The conserved cysteine and the conserved F or W are not part of the CDR3 here.

j_gene | v_gene | CDR3aa
TRBJ2-7 | TRBV21-1 | ASSKGVSYEQY
TRBJ1-2 | TRBV11-2 | ASSFQGAYGYT
TRBJ2-3 | TRBV29-1 | SVERTVPTDTQY
TRBJ1-6 | TRBV10-3 | AISGETAYNSPLH
TRBJ2-3 | TRBV7-2 | ASSMGASTDTQY
TRBJ1-1 | TRBV6-1 | ASSQGPTEAF
TRBJ2-7 | TRBV28 | ASSGVVAAELYEQY
TRBJ2-1 | TRBV10-2 | ASGVTGNNEQF
TRBJ1-2 | TRBV5-1 | ASSLQGTLYGDT
TRBJ2-1 | TRBV6-2/TRBV6-3 | ASSPGLAGGTSSYNEQF
TRBJ2-2 | TRBV29-1 | SVPRTRGANTGELF